The T cell receptor beta chain described here comes from a study of blood T cells in healthy people across ages. Then a second PCR, running roughly 7 to 11 cycles, was carried out with a sample-barcoded 5' primer and a J-beta primer mix. Template switching added a 12-random-nucleotide identifier to every cDNA molecule. Each CDR3 protein is one row after TCRdb ran MiXCR on the 5' RACE reads. Of just under 550,000 distinct CDR3 sequences detected, about 24% appear once; the ten largest clones hold less than 9%. The CDR3 covers 15 residues. CDR1 and CDR2 (germline): DFQATT, SNEGSKA (reference sequence). V gave up 1 base and J gave up 2 bases, with 11 bases separating them. In addition, the sample was reused for a study of T cells of mothers and their children.

This clonotype was obtained from a boy between 10 and 17 years old in good health. This chain uses TRBV20-1 with TRBJ2-2, with D maybe TRBD2 (6 bases). The source material was blood. The CDR3 nucleotides read TGCAGTGCTAGAGGGTCGGGGGAAAACACCGGGGAGCTGTTTTTT. Protein product: CSARGSGENTGELFF.